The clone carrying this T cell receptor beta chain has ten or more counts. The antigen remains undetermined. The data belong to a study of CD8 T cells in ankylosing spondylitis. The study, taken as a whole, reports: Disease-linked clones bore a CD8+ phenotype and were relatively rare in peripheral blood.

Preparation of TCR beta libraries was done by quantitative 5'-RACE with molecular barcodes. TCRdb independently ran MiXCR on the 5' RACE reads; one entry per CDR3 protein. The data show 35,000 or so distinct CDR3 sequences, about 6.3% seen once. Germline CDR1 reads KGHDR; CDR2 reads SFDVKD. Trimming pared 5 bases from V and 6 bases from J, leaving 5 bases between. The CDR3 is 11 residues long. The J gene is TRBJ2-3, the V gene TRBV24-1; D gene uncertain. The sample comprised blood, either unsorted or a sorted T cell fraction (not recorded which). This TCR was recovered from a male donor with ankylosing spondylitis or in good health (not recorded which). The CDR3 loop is CATSVEDTQYF. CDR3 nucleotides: TGTGCCACCAGTGTCGAGGATACGCAGTATTTT.